The 5 T cell receptor beta chains below were found in one sample sequenced in a study of CD8 T cells in Susac syndrome. The RNA, roughly 0.5 to 1 ug, was put through reverse transcription using random hexamers. TCRdb called the immunoSEQ multiplex PCR reads again in MiXCR, with one record for every CDR3 protein. The sample has 400,000 to 550,000 distinct CDR3 sequences, 85% to 90% seen once; the top ten hold 0.12%. Material for sequencing was CD8+ T cells from PBMCs. The receptors here all came from a human donor with multiple sclerosis.

This clonotype was detected only once. The rearrangement joins TRBV27 to TRBJ2-3; 13 bases are shared with TRBD2. This CDR3 has 15 residues. V was pared by 6 bases and J by 4 bases, with 4 bases of the junction left unmatched. The germline V gene has CDR1 MNHEY and CDR2 SMNVEV (reference sequence). The CDR3 region is CASSGLAGVPDTQYF. The CDR3 region has the DNA TGTGCCAGCAGCGGACTAGCGGGAGTCCCAGATACGCAGTATTTT.

The genes are TRBV4-1 and TRBJ1-1, with TRBD1 matching over 9 bases. Germline V gives CDR1 MGHRA, CDR2 YSYEKL. CDR3 length: 16 amino acids. V lost 6 bases, J lost 0 bases, and 8 bases stayed unmatched. In DNA, the CDR3 is TGCGCCAGCAGTCGGGGGACAGGGATAATGAACACTGAAGCTTTCTTT. It yields the protein CASSRGTGIMNTEAFF.

This chain joins TRBV10-3 and TRBJ2-5, with D perhaps TRBD1 (5 bases). The germline gives CDR1 ENHRY, CDR2 SYGVKD. Between the trimmed V and J ends, which lost 2 bases and 3 bases, there was a span of 10 bases. The CDR3 runs to 14 residues. The CDR3 spells CAISEVDREETQYF. CDR3 DNA sequence: TGTGCCATCAGTGAGGTAGACAGAGAAGAGACCCAGTACTTC.

This clonotype was counted a single time. The V call is TRBV30, the J call TRBJ1-5; 8 nucleotides match TRBD1. Germline CDR1 is GTSNPN and CDR2 is SVGIG (reference sequence). The CDR3 extends over 14 amino acids. V shed 2 bases, J shed 6 bases, and the junction held 6 bases outside the gene matches. CDR3 sequence reads: CAWSTGGSAQPQHF. CDR3 DNA: TGTGCCTGGAGTACAGGGGGGAGCGCTCAGCCCCAGCATTTT.

The CDR3 is CASRATGGEYEQYF. The CDR3 DNA follows: TGTGCCAGCAGGGCGACAGGGGGCGAGTACGAGCAGTACTTC. The chain couples TRBV2 to TRBJ2-7; TRBD1 matches at 10 bases. V trimming: 6 bases; J trimming: 4 bases; junction bases outside the gene matches: 6. This CDR3 comprises 14 residues. In germline, CDR1 is SNHLY, CDR2 FYNNEI.